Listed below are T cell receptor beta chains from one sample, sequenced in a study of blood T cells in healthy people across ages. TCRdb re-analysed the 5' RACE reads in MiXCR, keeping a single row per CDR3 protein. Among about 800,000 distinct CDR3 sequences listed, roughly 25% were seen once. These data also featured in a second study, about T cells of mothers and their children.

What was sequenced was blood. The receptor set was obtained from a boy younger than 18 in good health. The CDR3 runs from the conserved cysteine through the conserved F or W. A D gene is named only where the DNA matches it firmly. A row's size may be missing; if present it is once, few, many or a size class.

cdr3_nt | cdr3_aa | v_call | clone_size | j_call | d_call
TGTGCCAGCAGCTTAGTACCTGGGGAAACTCTGGACAATGAGCAGTTCTTC | CASSLVPGETLDNEQFF | TRBV7-6 | . | TRBJ2-1 | .
TGTGCCAGCAGTCTTCGGACAGGGGGCAGCGACGAGCAGTACTTC | CASSLRTGGSDEQYF | TRBV28 | few | TRBJ2-7 | TRBD1
TGTGCCAGCAGCGTAACTAGCACAGATACGCAGTATTTT | CASSVTSTDTQYF | TRBV9 | . | TRBJ2-3 | .
TGTGCCAGCAGCCCCCGGGGACTGTTCGACAATGGGCAGTTCTTC | CASSPRGLFDNGQFF | TRBV11-2 | . | TRBJ2-1 | .
TGTGCCAGCAGCTTGACGCCGGGTTCCTACAATGAGCAGTTCTTC | CASSLTPGSYNEQFF | TRBV7-2 | . | TRBJ2-1 | .
TGCGCCAGCAGCTTTGGGGACAGGGGATTAGAGACCCAGTACTTC | CASSFGDRGLETQYF | TRBV5-1 | once | TRBJ2-5 | TRBD1
TGCGCCAGCAGCCAAGTGACAGGGCCAGGCGAGCGGTACTTC | CASSQVTGPGERYF | TRBV4-1 | . | TRBJ2-5 | TRBD1
TGCAGCGTTGTTAGGGATTCCTACGAGCAGTACTTC | CSVVRDSYEQYF | TRBV29-1 | many | TRBJ2-7 | .
TGTGCCAGCAGCCCGGTTTGGGGGCAGGGTCAGCCCCAGCATTTT | CASSPVWGQGQPQHF | TRBV7-2 | few | TRBJ1-5 | .
TGTGCCGGCAGTTACGGGGGGGCTATGAGGAGCATGGAGACCCAGTACTTC | CAGSYGGAMRSMETQYF | TRBV6-5 | . | TRBJ2-5 | TRBD2
TGCAGTGCAGGGACTAGCGGGAACACCGGGGAGCTGTTTTTT | CSAGTSGNTGELFF | TRBV20-1 | few | TRBJ2-2 | TRBD2
TGTGCTAGTGGTTTGTACGCCGGGGGGACATTAATTTACAATGAGCAGTTCTTC | CASGLYAGGTLIYNEQFF | TRBV12-5 | few | TRBJ2-1 | .
TGTGCCAGCAGCCCCAGGAGCGGGAGCCTTTACGAGCAGTACTTC | CASSPRSGSLYEQYF | TRBV7-2 | . | TRBJ2-7 | TRBD2
TGTGCCAGCAGTACCTGGACAAGACAAGAGACCCAGTACTTC | CASSTWTRQETQYF | TRBV28 | few | TRBJ2-5 | .
TGTGCCAGCAGCGGAGGGGTCTACCAAGAGACCCAGTACTTC | CASSGGVYQETQYF | TRBV9 | few | TRBJ2-5 | .
TGCAGCGTTTACCAACAGGGAGCGAACACTGAAGCTTTCTTT | CSVYQQGANTEAFF | TRBV29-1 | . | TRBJ1-1 | .
TGCAGTGCTAGAAAGCACGCCCGGGGAGCCTACAATGAGCAGTTCTTC | CSARKHARGAYNEQFF | TRBV20-1 | few | TRBJ2-1 | .
TGTGCCAGCAGTTCTGGGACCAGCAGCGCAGATACGCAGTATTTT | CASSSGTSSADTQYF | TRBV12-3/TRBV12-4 | few | TRBJ2-3 | .
TGTGCCAGCAGCTTAGGGACTAGCGGGGGTAACACAGATACGCAGTATTTT | CASSLGTSGGNTDTQYF | TRBV7-2 | . | TRBJ2-3 | TRBD2
TGTGCCAGCAGGAACTTTCCGGCGGACACAAATGAAAAACTGTTTTTT | CASRNFPADTNEKLFF | TRBV28 | few | TRBJ1-4 | .
TGTGCCAGCAGTTTATCAGTCCACCATGAGCAGTTCTTC | CASSLSVHHEQFF | TRBV27 | . | TRBJ2-1 | .
TGTGCCAGCAGCGAGGGGGTCGCAGGGGGAATAGATGAGCAGTTCTTC | CASSEGVAGGIDEQFF | TRBV7-8 | few | TRBJ2-1 | TRBD1